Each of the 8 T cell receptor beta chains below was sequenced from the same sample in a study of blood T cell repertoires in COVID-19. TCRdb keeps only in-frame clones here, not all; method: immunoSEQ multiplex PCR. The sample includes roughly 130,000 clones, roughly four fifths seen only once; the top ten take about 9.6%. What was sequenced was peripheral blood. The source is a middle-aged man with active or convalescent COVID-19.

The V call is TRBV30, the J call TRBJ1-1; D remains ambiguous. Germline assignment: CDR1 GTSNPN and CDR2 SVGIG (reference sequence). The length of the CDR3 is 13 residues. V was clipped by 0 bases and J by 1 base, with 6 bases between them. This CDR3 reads CAWSVRGNTEAFF. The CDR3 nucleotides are TGTGCCTGGAGTGTCCGAGGGAACACTGAAGCTTTCTTT.

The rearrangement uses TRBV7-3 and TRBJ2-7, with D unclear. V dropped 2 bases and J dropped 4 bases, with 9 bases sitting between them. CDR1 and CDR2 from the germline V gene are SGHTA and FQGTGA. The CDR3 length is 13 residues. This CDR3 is CASSLDTSYEQYF. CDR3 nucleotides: TGTGCCAGCAGCTTAGACACGAGTTACGAGCAGTACTTC.

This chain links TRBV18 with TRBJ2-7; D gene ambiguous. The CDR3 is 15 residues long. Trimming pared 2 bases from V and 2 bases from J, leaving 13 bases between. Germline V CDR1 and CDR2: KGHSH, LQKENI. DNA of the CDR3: TGTGCCAGCTCACCATTCACGGAGCGACCCTACGAGCAGTACTTC. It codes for CASSPFTERPYEQYF.

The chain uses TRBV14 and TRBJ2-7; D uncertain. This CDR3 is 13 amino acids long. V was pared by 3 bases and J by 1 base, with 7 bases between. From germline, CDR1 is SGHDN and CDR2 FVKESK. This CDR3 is CASSHPSSYEQYF. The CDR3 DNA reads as TGTGCCAGCAGCCACCCGAGTTCCTACGAGCAGTACTTC.

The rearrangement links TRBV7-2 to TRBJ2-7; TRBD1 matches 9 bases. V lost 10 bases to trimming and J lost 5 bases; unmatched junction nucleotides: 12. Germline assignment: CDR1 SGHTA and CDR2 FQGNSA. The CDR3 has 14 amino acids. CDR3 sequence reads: CATGSGTGNHEQYF. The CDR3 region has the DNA TGTGCCACCGGTTCCGGGACAGGGAACCACGAGCAGTACTTC.

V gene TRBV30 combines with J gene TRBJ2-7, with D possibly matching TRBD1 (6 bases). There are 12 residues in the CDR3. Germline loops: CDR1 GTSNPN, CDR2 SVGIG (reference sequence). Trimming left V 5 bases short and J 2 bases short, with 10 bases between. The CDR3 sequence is CAWARDTYEQYF. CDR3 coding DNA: TGTGCCTGGGCCCGGGACACCTACGAGCAGTACTTC.

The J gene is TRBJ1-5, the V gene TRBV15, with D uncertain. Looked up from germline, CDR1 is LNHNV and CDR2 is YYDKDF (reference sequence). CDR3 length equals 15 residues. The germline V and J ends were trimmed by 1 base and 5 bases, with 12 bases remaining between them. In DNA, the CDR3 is TGTGCCACCAGCAGAGGTGTTAGTCGGGATCAGCCCCAGCATTTT. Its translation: CATSRGVSRDQPQHF.

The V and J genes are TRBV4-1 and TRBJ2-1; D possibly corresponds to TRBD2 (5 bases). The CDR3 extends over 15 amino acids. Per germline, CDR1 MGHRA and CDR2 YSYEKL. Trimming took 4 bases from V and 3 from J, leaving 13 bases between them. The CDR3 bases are TGCGCCAGCAGCCTCCAAGCGGAGTTCTACAATGAGCAGTTCTTC. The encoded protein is CASSLQAEFYNEQFF.